The 27 T cell receptor beta chains presented below share a single source sample, sequenced in a study of CD8 T cells in ankylosing spondylitis. Using its own MiXCR run on the 5' RACE reads, TCRdb lists one record per CDR3 protein. The sample consists of about 320,000 distinct CDR3 sequences, more than 9% of them appearing once. Sequenced: blood, either unsorted or a sorted T cell fraction (not recorded which). These receptors came from a female donor with ankylosing spondylitis or in good health (not recorded which).

The table lists this clonotype with many counts. V and J are TRBV12-3 or TRBV12-4 and TRBJ2-3; D remains unclear. V was trimmed by 7 bases and J by 1 base, leaving 12 bases between them. The CDR3 is 14 residues long. Written as DNA, the CDR3 is TGTGCCAGCAATAAACTATCCCGCACAGATACGCAGTATTTT. Its translation: CASNKLSRTDTQYF.

J is TRBJ2-7 and V is TRBV5-1; 9 nucleotides line up with TRBD1. Germline V gene sequence: CDR1 SGHRS, CDR2 YFSETQ. The CDR3 length is 15 residues. Trimming took 4 bases from V and 3 from J; bases not matched to a gene: 8. In DNA form, the CDR3 reads TGCGCCAGCAGCCCAGGGGACAGGGTAGTCTACGAGCAGTACTTC. Translated: CASSPGDRVVYEQYF.

On this clonotype itself: A single base separates this from a much larger clone, so it may be a read error. The chain carries TRBV10-3 and TRBJ1-2; D uncertain. The CDR3 is 12 residues long. Germline V CDR1 and CDR2: ENHRY, SYGVKD. V was pared by 3 bases and J by 4 bases, with 6 bases between. This CDR3 reads CAISDGAYGYTF. For the CDR3, the DNA is TGTGCCATCAGTGATGGTGCCTATGGCTACACCTTC.

This clonotype was counted many times. The chain couples TRBV20-1 to TRBJ2-3, with 7 bases fitting TRBD1. The germline V gene encodes CDR1 DFQATT and CDR2 SNEGSKA (reference sequence). The CDR3 consists of 13 residues. The ends lost 7 bases at V and 2 bases at J; junction bases unmatched: 6. The CDR3 region is CSETGPNTDTQYF. The CDR3 DNA reads TGCAGTGAGACAGGGCCGAACACAGATACGCAGTATTTT.

Comment on this clonotype: A read error may produce the germline difference seen at one junction end. This chain uses TRBV20-1 with TRBJ1-5; weak D call: TRBD1 (5 bases). This CDR3 spans 13 amino acids. CDR1 DFQATT and CDR2 SNEGSKA come from the germline V gene (reference sequence). The DNA of the CDR3 is TGCAGTGCTAGGGAGGGGCCAGGGCAGCCCCAGCTTTTT. The encoded protein is CSAREGPGQPQLF.

The table lists this clonotype with many counts. The J gene is TRBJ2-1, the V gene TRBV20-1, with D hard to call. Per the germline V gene, CDR1 is DFQATT and CDR2 is SNEGSKA (reference sequence). V was shortened by 2 bases and J by 10 bases, with 9 bases between the two germline ends. This CDR3 is 11 amino acids long. The CDR3: CSARPSREQFF. For the CDR3, the DNA is TGCAGTGCTAGACCGAGCAGGGAGCAGTTCTTC.

V is TRBV12-3 or TRBV12-4 and J is TRBJ1-1; perhaps TRBD1 as D (5 bases). V lost 2 bases and J 10 bases, leaving 14 bases between the germline ends. CDR3 length: 13 amino acids. CDR3 nucleotide sequence: TGTGCCAGCAGTTTACATCAGGGTTTAGGAGCTTTCTTT. Protein product: CASSLHQGLGAFF.

This clonotype has at least ten counts. The chain joins TRBV7-3 to TRBJ1-1; the match to TRBD1 covers 7 bases. The germline CDR1 and CDR2 sequences are SGHTA and FQGTGA. The length of the CDR3 is 13 residues. V dropped 2 bases and J dropped 8; count of bases not matched to a gene: 5. The CDR3 loop is CASSLWEGGEAFF. Here the CDR3 DNA reads TGTGCCAGCAGCTTATGGGAAGGGGGCGAAGCTTTCTTT.

This clonotype was counted between two and nine times. This rearrangement joins TRBV28 to TRBJ2-6; a weak D match, TRBD2 (7 bases). The CDR3 is 19 amino acids. In germline, CDR1 is MDHEN, CDR2 SYDVKM. The V and J ends lost 4 bases and 2 bases respectively, with 21 bases between them. In DNA form, the CDR3 reads TGTGCCAGCAGTTCCTGGAGGGGGGGCGATTCACCTGGGGCCAACGTCCTGACTTTC. Translation gives CASSSWRGGDSPGANVLTF. Looking up the rest from reference TRBV28 and TRBJ2-6 gives the full variable domain: DVKVTQSSRYLVKRTGEKVFLECVQDMDHENMFWYRQDPGLGLRLIYFSYDVKMKEKGDIPEGYSVSREKKERFSLILESASTNQTSMYLCASSSWRGGDSPGANVLTFGAGSRLTVL.

The table lists this clonotype with a few counts. The genes are TRBV7-2 and TRBJ1-2; D unresolved. The germline V gene has CDR1 SGHTA and CDR2 FQGNSA. V lost 5 bases to trimming and J lost 4 bases, with 11 bases between them. The CDR3 extends over 13 amino acids. The DNA of the CDR3 is TGTGCCAGCAGCCAAGGTGGGATCTATGGCTACACCTTC. Encoded protein: CASSQGGIYGYTF.

This chain connects TRBV18 to TRBJ2-3; D is undetermined. Germline assignment: CDR1 KGHSH and CDR2 LQKENI. V was trimmed by 8 bases and J by 7 bases, leaving 19 bases between them. This CDR3 contains 14 residues. DNA for the CDR3: TGTGCCAGCCTCCCCGTTACCCGTGCGAATACGCAGTATTTT. Translated, it gives CASLPVTRANTQYF.

The table lists this clonotype with many counts. CDR3 coding DNA: TGTGCCAGCAGCCAAACGGACACTGAAGCTTTCTTT. This encodes CASSQTDTEAFF. This chain uses TRBV3-1 with TRBJ1-1; D remains unclear. The germline V gene has CDR1 LGHDT and CDR2 YNNKEL (reference sequence). This CDR3 has 12 residues. V was cut by 2 bases and J by 3 bases, with 4 bases left in between.

V and J are TRBV5-5 and TRBJ2-7; D uncertain. Trimming cost V 1 base and J 4 bases, with 9 bases left between them. Per the germline V gene, CDR1 is SGHKS and CDR2 is YYEKEE (reference sequence). This CDR3 is 13 amino acids long. CDR3 nucleotides: TGTGCCAGCAGCTTGAGGAGCATTTACGAGCAGTACTTC. It translates to CASSLRSIYEQYF.

The V call is TRBV4-1, the J call TRBJ2-7; TRBD2 matches at 11 bases. Germline CDR1 reads MGHRA; CDR2 reads YSYEKL. The CDR3 is 14 amino acids. The V gene end was trimmed by 1 base and the J gene end by 6 bases; junction bases not matched to a gene: 2. Here the CDR3 reads CASSQASGGFEQYF. The CDR3, as DNA: TGCGCCAGCAGCCAAGCTAGCGGGGGGTTCGAGCAGTACTTC.

This clonotype was counted ten times or more. This rearrangement joins TRBV29-1 to TRBJ2-3; 10 bases map to TRBD2. Germline CDR1 reads SQVTM; CDR2 reads ANQGSEA. V trimming: 2 bases; J trimming: 2 bases; junction bases outside the gene matches: 13. The CDR3 consists of 18 residues. CDR3 nucleotides: TGCAGCGTTGAATTTGGTCTAGCGGGAGAGATGTTCACAGATACGCAGTATTTT. Protein product: CSVEFGLAGEMFTDTQYF.

Many counts were recorded for this clonotype. V and J are TRBV11-2 and TRBJ2-5, with D hard to call. Germline assignment: CDR1 SGHAT and CDR2 FQNNGV. This CDR3 is built from 18 residues. V lost 0 bases, J lost 5 bases, and 22 bases lay in between. The CDR3: CASSLDFLSSASAETQYF. CDR3 in DNA: TGTGCCAGCAGCTTAGACTTTCTCTCATCAGCGAGTGCGGAGACCCAGTACTTC. Using reference TRBV11-2 and TRBJ2-5 for the parts outside the CDR3, the full variable domain is EAGVAQSPRYKIIEKRQSVAFWCNPISGHATLYWYQQILGQGPKLLIQFQNNGVVDDSQLPKDRFSAERLKGVDSTLKIQPAKLEDSAVYLCASSLDFLSSASAETQYFGPGTRLLVL.

The chain is built from TRBV11-1 and TRBJ2-7; D is uncertain. This CDR3 has 14 residues. CDR1 is SGHAT, CDR2 FQDESV, per germline (reference sequence). Deletions cut 5 bases from V and 4 bases from J, with 15 bases between. The chain's CDR3 is CASSANNILYEQYF. Here the CDR3 DNA reads TGTGCCAGCAGCGCCAACAATATTCTGTACGAGCAGTACTTC.

In this sample, this clonotype turned up many times. V and J are TRBV7-6 and TRBJ2-1, with D unclear. Trimming took off 3 bases at V and 8 bases at J, with 11 bases between the two ends. This CDR3 comprises 13 residues. Germline-derived CDR1 and CDR2 are SGHVS and FNYEAQ. CDR3 protein: CASSFLAGYEQFF. The CDR3 bases are TGTGCCAGCAGCTTTTTGGCTGGTTATGAGCAGTTCTTC.

This clonotype was observed a few times. This chain joins TRBV2 and TRBJ1-1, with D possibly matching TRBD1 (6 bases). This CDR3 comprises 15 residues. The germline gives CDR1 SNHLY, CDR2 FYNNEI. The germline V and J ends were trimmed by 6 bases and 1 base, with 15 bases remaining between them. CDR3 sequence: CASRREGGTNTEAFF. The CDR3 DNA is TGTGCCAGCAGGAGGGAGGGGGGGACGAACACTGAAGCTTTCTTT.

This clonotype has ten or more counts. V and J are TRBV20-1 and TRBJ2-1; the match to TRBD2 covers 8 bases. CDR1 is DFQATT, CDR2 SNEGSKA, per germline (reference sequence). With V trimmed by 3 bases and J by 2 bases, 3 bases remained unmatched. This CDR3 contains 14 residues. CDR3 nucleotides: TGCAGTGCTAGCATAGCGGGACCCTACAATGAGCAGTTCTTC. It encodes CSASIAGPYNEQFF.

The DNA for the CDR3 is TGTGCCAGCAGCCCTGGGCTTTTCGGCGGTCCTAGCACAGATACGCAGTATTTT. It codes for CASSPGLFGGPSTDTQYF. This rearrangement joins TRBV8-2 to TRBJ2-3; TRBD1 is the table's D call and was not checked against the DNA. TRBV8-2 is given as a pseudogene. The CDR3 covers 18 residues.

This clonotype appeared many times. This rearrangement joins TRBV9 to TRBJ1-6; possibly TRBD1 for D (6 bases). Germline CDR1 and CDR2: SGDLS and YYNGEE. The CDR3 runs 14 residues. V gave up 4 bases and J gave up 8 bases, with 13 bases separating them. CDR3 bases: TGTGCCAGCAGCTCGGAACAGGGAGATTCACCCCTCCACTTT. As protein: CASSSEQGDSPLHF.

This clonotype was counted between two and nine times. The chain has TRBV12-3 or TRBV12-4 and TRBJ2-2; 11 bases align to TRBD2. CDR3 length: 16 amino acids. V shed 3 bases and J 1 base; nucleotides not matched to a gene: 1. CDR3 protein: CASSFLAGGNTGELFF. The CDR3 coding sequence is TGTGCCAGCAGTTTCCTAGCGGGGGGGAACACCGGGGAGCTGTTTTTT.

This rearrangement joins TRBV28 to TRBJ2-7; D unresolved. Trimming removed 5 bases from V and 7 bases from J, with 18 bases in between. The CDR3 is 14 residues long. Germline CDR1 reads MDHEN; CDR2 reads SYDVKM. CDR3 sequence: CASSPPDVGREQYF. CDR3 nucleotide sequence: TGTGCCAGCAGTCCACCGGATGTTGGACGTGAGCAGTACTTC.

This chain uses TRBV20-1 with TRBJ1-5, with TRBD1 identical over 7 bases. The CDR3 consists of 16 residues. CDR1 and CDR2 from the germline V gene are DFQATT and SNEGSKA (reference sequence). The trim removed 3 bases at V and 4 bases at J, leaving 12 bases unmatched. The chain's CDR3 is CSASEGGGGRNQPQHF. The CDR3 bases are TGCAGTGCTAGTGAAGGGGGCGGCGGGAGGAATCAGCCCCAGCATTTT.

In this sample, this clonotype turned up many times. The rearrangement joins TRBV28 to TRBJ1-5, with D uncertain. Trimming stripped 4 bases from V and 9 bases from J, with 16 bases between. The CDR3 totals 14 residues. Germline V gene sequence: CDR1 MDHEN, CDR2 SYDVKM. The CDR3 DNA reads TGTGCCAGCAGTTGGACGGGCTTTGAGTGGCCCCAGCATTTT. Its translation: CASSWTGFEWPQHF.

There are many counts of this clonotype. The J gene is TRBJ2-1, the V gene TRBV13; a possible D gene is TRBD2 (5 bases). V lost 5 bases and J lost 9, with 17 bases in between. The CDR3 runs to 14 residues. In germline, CDR1 is PRHDT, CDR2 FYEKMQ (reference sequence). This chain's CDR3 is CASSPLEGGREQFF. CDR3 bases: TGTGCCAGCAGCCCCCTTGAGGGTGGACGTGAGCAGTTCTTC.